The text below deals with one T cell receptor beta chain. Its antigen is undetermined. Sequencing targeted expressed TCRB transcripts, as all isolated RNA had been reverse transcribed. The table came from immunoSEQ multiplex PCR; TCRdb's copy has only in-frame clones and leaves some out. This table has hundreds of thousands of clones, 15% to 19% appearing once. The V segment lost 0 bases and the J segment 6 bases; nucleotides outside the gene matches: 6. CDR1 ENHRY and CDR2 SYGVKD come from the germline V gene. CDR3 size: 15 residues. These data originate in a study of beta chain features in type 1 diabetes. Overall study results and limits: Shorter TCRB CDR3s, moderately but significantly so, were found in Type 1 diabetes patients in all four CD4+ subsets. For cells with high TCR expression, cDNA sequencing could yield over-representation.

The V gene is TRBV10-3, the J gene TRBJ2-7; TRBD1 matches at 9 bases. The receptor was isolated from a man in his late teens or twenties in good health. Material: naive CD4+ T cells from blood. CDR3 in DNA: TGTGCCATCAGTGAGTCATGGACAGGGGTTGCCGAGCAGTACTTC. Encoded protein: CAISESWTGVAEQYF.